This TCR beta chain came from a study of T cells in narcolepsy. Study background: Patients with NT1 or NT2 and healthy control donors were enrolled.

A word on this clone: Its specificity is unknown.

Study-level findings and limits: HCRT-specific and TRIB2-specific autoreactive clonotypes appeared among same-patient CSF and blood CD4+ clonotypes. Reportedly, autoreactive clonotypes were serially detected in patients' blood but not controls'.

This CDR3 is built from 17 residues. V was trimmed by 2 bases and J by 0 bases, leaving 17 bases between them. Germline loops: CDR1 GTSNPN, CDR2 SVGIG (reference sequence). Produced via immunoSEQ multiplex PCR; TCRdb's table is partial and in-frame only. This table holds 30,000 or so clones, 60% to 85% found once. The sample consisted of memory (CD45RA-) CD4+ T cells from blood. This receptor was identified in a human donor in good health. This chain joins TRBV30 and TRBJ2-1, with no clear D. The CDR3 is CAWSSLGPLSSYNEQFF. Here the CDR3 DNA reads TGTGCCTGGAGTTCCCTCGGCCCGTTGAGCTCCTACAATGAGCAGTTCTTC.